Shown below are 13 T cell receptor beta chains from a single sample sequenced in a study of radiation and T cells in renal cell carcinoma. As to time point: blood 4 weeks post-SBRT, at nephrectomy. Treatment: 15 Gy SBRT to primary tumor, nephrectomy 4 weeks later. Sequencing used immunoSEQ multiplex PCR; TCRdb keeps in-frame clones, though not all of them. The sample lists 140,000 to 150,000 clones; 75% to 90% were seen once. The input for sequencing was blood, taken from a patient whose treatment included radiotherapy and nephrectomy. Receptors were obtained from a woman aged 50 to 60 with renal cell carcinoma.

The chain employs TRBV18 and TRBJ1-1; TRBD1 matches 9 bases. Per germline, CDR1 KGHSH and CDR2 LQKENI. V lost 2 bases to trimming and J lost 8 bases; unmatched junction nucleotides: 9. This CDR3 has 15 amino acids. CDR3 nucleotides: TGTGCCAGCTCACCAGGGACAGGGTCGCACCGGGAAGCTTTCTTT. Protein: CASSPGTGSHREAFF.

V gene TRBV15 combines with J gene TRBJ2-1; TRBD1 agrees at 8 bases. With V trimmed by 2 bases and J by 2 bases, 8 bases remained unmatched. The length of the CDR3 is 17 residues. Germline V gives CDR1 LNHNV, CDR2 YYDKDF (reference sequence). The CDR3 DNA reads as TGTGCCACCAGCAGATGGGGGCAGGGGGCGGCCTACAATGAGCAGTTCTTC. Protein sequence: CATSRWGQGAAYNEQFF.

The chain couples TRBV18 to TRBJ2-2; D call uncertain. The CDR3 is 14 amino acids. The V gene's germline CDR1 is KGHSH and CDR2 LQKENI. V lost 6 bases and J lost 4, with 12 bases in between. As DNA, the CDR3 is TGTGCCAGCTCCAAACCGGCCGGCACCGGGGAGCTGTTTTTT. Translated: CASSKPAGTGELFF.

This rearrangement joins TRBV27 to TRBJ1-5; TRBD1 matches at 9 bases. This CDR3 is built from 15 residues. The V segment lost 3 bases and the J segment 4 bases; nucleotides outside the gene matches: 4. CDR1 is MNHEY, CDR2 SMNVEV, per germline (reference sequence). For the CDR3, the DNA is TGTGCCAGCAGTTTCACACAGGGGGCAAATCAGCCCCAGCATTTT. It encodes CASSFTQGANQPQHF.

As DNA, the CDR3 is TGCGCCAGCAGCCCCGATGGCGAGGAGGGCTCCTACGAGCAGTACTTC. Residues: CASSPDGEEGSYEQYF. This rearrangement joins TRBV4-3 to TRBJ2-7; TRBD2 might be the D (6 bases). The CDR3 consists of 16 residues. Trimming removed 4 bases at V and 0 bases at J, with 16 bases between. Germline CDR1 is LGHNA and CDR2 is YSLEER.

V is TRBV27 and J is TRBJ1-2, with 8 nucleotides matching TRBD1. Unmatched junction bases numbered 10, after V lost 6 bases and J lost 4 bases. Germline CDR1 reads MNHEY; CDR2 reads SMNVEV (reference sequence). There are 15 residues in the CDR3. CDR3 in amino acids: CASSLRQGRPYGYTF. Written as DNA, the CDR3 is TGTGCCAGCAGCCTTAGACAGGGGCGGCCCTATGGCTACACCTTC.

The chain uses TRBV15 and TRBJ2-5; tentatively, D is TRBD2 (7 bases). Germline V CDR1 and CDR2: LNHNV, YYDKDF (reference sequence). Trimming removed 5 bases from V and 1 base from J, with 14 bases in between. The CDR3 covers 15 residues. The CDR3 loop reads CATSGWGGTQETQYF. DNA for the CDR3: TGTGCCACCAGCGGCTGGGGGGGCACCCAAGAGACCCAGTACTTC.

CDR3 bases: TGTGCCAGCAGCTTACCTGGGAGCAATCAGCCCCAGCATTTT. Translating gives CASSLPGSNQPQHF. The chain carries TRBV7-9 and TRBJ1-5; no definite D call. Germline CDR1 reads SEHNR; CDR2 reads FQNEAQ (reference sequence). The CDR3 extends over 14 amino acids. Trimming took 2 bases from V and 1 from J, leaving 6 bases between them. Together with reference TRBV7-9 and TRBJ1-5, the CDR3 gives the full variable domain: DTGVSQNPRHKITKRGQNVTFRCDPISEHNRLYWYRQTLGQGPEFLTYFQNEAQLEKSRLLSDRFSAERPKGSFSTLEIQRTEQGDSAMYLCASSLPGSNQPQHFGDGTRLSIL.

The chain employs TRBV2 and TRBJ1-6; D might be TRBD1 (5 bases). This CDR3 is 13 amino acids long. The germline V gene encodes CDR1 SNHLY and CDR2 FYNNEI. The ends were cut back, 7 bases at V and 7 bases at J, with 11 bases in the middle. The CDR3 coding sequence is TGTGCCAGCAAGCGGGACGGGAATTCACCCCTCCACTTT. Translation gives CASKRDGNSPLHF.

The chain links TRBV7-8 to TRBJ2-5; TRBD2 aligns across 11 bases. There are 16 residues in the CDR3. The germline V gene has CDR1 SGHVS and CDR2 FQNEAQ. V lost 4 bases, J lost 5 bases, and 9 bases stayed unmatched. The CDR3 DNA follows: TGTGCCAGCAGCTCCTATAGCGGGAGGGCCGGGGAGACCCAGTACTTC. Its translation is CASSSYSGRAGETQYF.

The chain joins TRBV19 to TRBJ2-7, with TRBD1 matching 11 bases. The CDR3 runs to 13 residues. The germline V gene encodes CDR1 LNHDA and CDR2 SQIVND (reference sequence). With 6 bases clipped from V and 2 bases from J, the junction kept 0 bases outside the gene matches. The CDR3 here is CASRGQGAYEQYF. DNA for the CDR3: TGTGCCAGTAGGGGACAGGGGGCCTACGAGCAGTACTTC.

This chain joins TRBV27 and TRBJ1-1; TRBD1 matches at 7 bases. Trimming cost V 8 bases and J 0 bases; bases outside gene matches: 12. Germline CDR1 and CDR2: MNHEY and SMNVEV (reference sequence). The CDR3 spans 16 residues. CDR3 in DNA: TGTGCCAGCCATGGGGACAGAAGGGGACTGAACACTGAAGCTTTCTTT. It codes for CASHGDRRGLNTEAFF.

V usage is TRBV10-3 and J usage is TRBJ2-3, with 10 nucleotides matching TRBD1. In germline, CDR1 is ENHRY, CDR2 SYGVKD. The J segment lost 4 bases and the V segment lost 0 bases, leaving 4 bases of the junction unmatched. The length of the CDR3 is 16 residues. For the CDR3, the DNA is TGTGCCATCAGTGAGTCGTCGACAGGGGGCGCAGATACGCAGTATTTT. It specifies CAISESSTGGADTQYF.